The clone carrying this T cell receptor beta chain was observed once. Its antigen is as yet unknown. The sample comes from a study of vaccination effects on CD4 cells after COVID-19. Overall study results and limits: Convalescent patients were scarce in the study, and it lacked early post-infection timepoints.

After expansion with viral peptide pools in the ViraFEST assay, antigen-specific CD4+ T cells were sequenced. The authors isolated CD4+ T cells after around 9 days of culture. Vaccinees lacked prior SARS-CoV-2 infection and tested negative for nucleocapsid antibodies. On both days 3 and 7, half of the culture medium was replaced with IL-2 medium. TCRdb's table, derived via immunoSEQ multiplex PCR, lists solely in-frame clones and lacks some. There are 71,000 or so clones in the sample; roughly three quarters occur only once, and approximately 4% lies in the top ten. This CDR3 contains 14 residues. Trimming took off 4 bases at V and 1 base at J, with 9 bases between the two ends. Germline V CDR1 and CDR2: MGHRA, YSYEKL.

The V gene is TRBV4-1, the J gene TRBJ2-3; D is undetermined. The specimen was CD4+ T cells from PBMCs cultured with HCoV-OC43 spike peptides, collected before COVID-19 vaccination. As to subset: HCoV-OC43 spike overlapping peptide pool stimulation. The receptor was isolated from a human donor who received a COVID-19 vaccine. The CDR3 region has the DNA TGCGCCAGCAGCCCACTGGGCGGCACAGATACGCAGTATTTT. Protein product: CASSPLGGTDTQYF.